The 28 T cell receptor beta chains below were found in one sample sequenced in a study of tumor and adjacent non-tumor tissue in lung cancer. This sample's RNA came from whole unsorted tissue. The library came from three nested PCR rounds adapted from ARM-PCR protocols. TCRdb used MiXCR to reprocess the multiplex PCR reads, holding one entry per CDR3 protein. The data hold 71,000 or so distinct CDR3 sequences, with roughly 80% observed a single time. The sequenced material came from lung tumor tissue. These receptor sequences come from a woman aged 50 to 60 with non-small cell lung cancer.

This chain uses TRBV20-1 with TRBJ2-3, with a tentative D call TRBD2 (5 bases). V lost 7 bases, J lost 4 bases, and 18 bases lay in between. Germline lookup yields CDR1 DFQATT and CDR2 SNEGSKA (reference sequence). The CDR3 spans 14 residues. CDR3 sequence reads: CSVSESGGADTQYF. Here the CDR3 DNA reads TGCAGTGTTAGTGAAAGTGGAGGCGCAGATACGCAGTATTTT.

The table lists this clonotype with a count of one. The genes are TRBV6-2 or TRBV6-3 and TRBJ1-1, with D uncertain. The CDR3 length is 14 residues. The V end lost 0 bases, the J end lost 7 bases, and 12 bases lay between the germline ends. Germline V lookup: CDR1 MNHEY, CDR2 SVGEGT. The CDR3 is CASSYSTGSNEAFF. The CDR3 DNA is TGTGCCAGCAGTTACTCGACGGGGAGCAATGAAGCTTTCTTT.

DNA for the CDR3: TGTGCCAGCAGTTTTAATAGGTGGGAGTCGTTTTTT. It encodes CASSFNRWESFF. The rearrangement joins TRBV12-3 or TRBV12-4 to TRBJ2-2; perhaps TRBD2 as D (5 bases). The CDR3 spans 12 residues. Trimming removed 3 bases at V and 16 bases at J, with 15 bases between.

About this clonotype: The conserved final phenylalanine or tryptophan is absent from the CDR3, which likely points to a read error. The chain carries TRBV12-3 or TRBV12-4 and TRBJ2-3; D possibly corresponds to TRBD2 (6 bases). The CDR3 has 15 amino acids. Trimming took off 6 bases at V and 0 bases at J, with 13 bases between the two ends. The CDR3 spells CASRSVADSTDTQYS. As DNA, the CDR3 is TGTGCCAGCAGATCAGTAGCGGATAGCACAGATACGCAGTATTCT.

This clonotype was found many times. Because the CDR3 is missing its conserved closing phenylalanine or tryptophan, this is likely a read error. The V gene is TRBV11-1, the J gene TRBJ1-1; no clear D gene. This CDR3 has 15 residues. The germline V gene has CDR1 SGHAT and CDR2 FQDESV (reference sequence). Written as DNA, the CDR3 is TGTGCCAGTAGCTCCGAGGACTGGTTGAACACTGAAGCTTTCCTT. Its translation: CASSSEDWLNTEAFL.

For this clonotype: A junction boundary mismatches the germline segment, possibly from a read error. The rearrangement uses TRBV20-1 and TRBJ1-2; 10 nucleotides agree with TRBD1. CDR1 and CDR2 from the germline V gene are DFQATT and SNEGSKA (reference sequence). The CDR3 totals 15 residues. This CDR3 is CSVEGGDRGPYGYTF. Here the CDR3 DNA reads TGTAGTGTCGAGGGGGGGGACAGGGGACCGTATGGCTACACCTTC.

The chain couples TRBV29-1 to TRBJ2-4; D unclear. The CDR3 consists of 15 residues. The V end was cut by 6 bases, the J end by 7 bases, with 22 bases between. Germline CDR1 is SQVTM and CDR2 is ANQGSEA. CDR3 loop: CSVLLGLGSVNIQYF. CDR3 DNA sequence: TGCAGCGTGCTACTGGGGTTGGGGTCTGTTAACATTCAGTACTTC.

A word on this clonotype: A read error is likely, as this CDR3 ends without the conserved phenylalanine or tryptophan. The gene calls are TRBV10-3 and TRBJ2-6; 7 nucleotides agree with TRBD1. Germline-derived CDR1 and CDR2 are ENHRY and SYGVKD. The CDR3 is 16 residues long. The CDR3 nucleotides read TGTGCCATCAGCAGGACAGGTTTCTCTGGGTCCAACGTCCTGACTATC. It translates to CAISRTGFSGSNVLTI.

With regard to this clonotype: Sequence at one end of the junction differs from germline and may be a read error. This chain links TRBV10-3 with TRBJ1-3; D unclear. Per the germline V gene, CDR1 is ENHRY and CDR2 is SYGVKD. The CDR3 length is 15 residues. The CDR3 region has the DNA TGTGCCATCAGTCCAGTGGCTTCCTCTGGAAACGCCATAAATTTT. Translation gives CAISPVASSGNAINF.

Concerning this clonotype: The junction and the germline gene differ at one end; a read error may be behind it. V usage is TRBV18 and J usage is TRBJ2-7, with D possibly TRBD1 on 5 matching bases. This CDR3 spans 14 amino acids. The V gene's germline CDR1 is KGHSH and CDR2 LQKENI. CDR3 DNA sequence: TGTGCCAGGTCACCAGGGTTTCCATCCTACGAGCAATACTTC. Amino acid sequence: CARSPGFPSYEQYF.

This clonotype was counted once. An end of the junction differs from the germline gene, which may be a read error. The chain links TRBV20-1 to TRBJ1-6; D unclear. The CDR3 is made up of 15 amino acids. CDR1 and CDR2 (germline): DFQATT, SNEGSKA (reference sequence). The CDR3 loop reads CSAIGLRSYNSSLHF. The CDR3 nucleotides are TGCAGTGCTATAGGGCTGAGGTCCTATAATTCATCCCTCCACTTT.

To note about this clonotype: The junction and the germline gene differ at one end; a read error may be behind it. This chain joins TRBV12-3 or TRBV12-4 and TRBJ2-1, with D perhaps assigned TRBD1 or TRBD2 (6 bases each). CDR3 length: 14 residues. The CDR3 sequence is CGSSPSTFRGEQFF. The DNA for the CDR3 is TGTGGCAGCAGTCCCTCGACCTTTAGGGGGGAGCAATTCTTC.

Turning to this clonotype: A read error may produce the germline difference seen at one junction end. The rearrangement uses TRBV6-6 and TRBJ2-7; D may correspond to TRBD1 or TRBD2 (5 bases each). Germline assignment: CDR1 MNHNY and CDR2 SVGAGI (reference sequence). The CDR3 has 15 amino acids. The CDR3 region is CASSYSRDGTYKQYF. The CDR3 coding sequence is TGTGCCAGCAGTTACTCGAGGGACGGAACCTACAAGCAGTACTTC.

V is TRBV6-2 or TRBV6-3 and J is TRBJ2-1; no firm D call. V lost 9 bases to trimming and J lost 5 bases, with 5 bases between them. Germline V lookup: CDR1 MNHEY, CDR2 SVGEGT. The CDR3 covers 10 residues. For the CDR3, the DNA is TGTGCCAGGATGAACAATGAGCAGTTCTTC. This codes for CARMNNEQFF.

This clonotype was observed a single time. This sequence may be a read error, since a much larger clone differs from it by one base. The chain links TRBV20-1 to TRBJ2-7; unclear D gene. CDR1 is DFQATT and CDR2 is SNEGSKA in the germline V gene (reference sequence). The CDR3 spans 12 residues. In nucleotides, the CDR3 is TGCAGTCCTAGAGTAGCTAGCTACGAGCAGTACTTC. Its translation is CSPRVASYEQYF.

As for this clonotype: Given the absence of the conserved phenylalanine or tryptophan at the CDR3 end, a read error is likely. The chain employs TRBV29-1 and TRBJ1-1, with D unclear. Trimming cost V 4 bases and J 7 bases, with 13 bases left between them. The CDR3 is 12 amino acids. CDR1 is SQVTM, CDR2 ANQGSEA, per germline. The DNA of the CDR3 is TGCAGCGTTGTTACCTCGGCCCATGAAGCTTTCATT. Its translation: CSVVTSAHEAFI.

This sequence joins TRBV5-1 and TRBJ1-4; D not certain. CDR1 is SGHRS and CDR2 is YFSETQ in the germline V gene. This CDR3 spans 15 amino acids. Deletions cut 8 bases from V and 11 bases from J, with 25 bases between. The CDR3 DNA reads TGCGCCAGTAGCGACCGAGGAAGGACGGAGGATAAACTGTTTTTT. Translated: CASSDRGRTEDKLFF.

Points on this clonotype: The CDR3 end shows no conserved phenylalanine or tryptophan, and so a read error is likely. V usage is TRBV12-3 or TRBV12-4 and J usage is TRBJ2-1, with no clear D. The V end lost 4 bases, the J end lost 5 bases, and 3 bases lay between the germline ends. This CDR3 has 11 amino acids. CDR3 coding DNA: TGTGCCAGCAGTTATAACAATGAGCAGTTCCTA. It encodes CASSYNNEQFL.

This clonotype was observed a handful of times. A much larger clone lies one base from this, so it may be a read error. J is TRBJ1-2 and V is TRBV14; no firm D call. Trimming cost V 3 bases and J 5 bases, with 13 bases left between them. CDR1 is SGHDN, CDR2 FVKESK, per germline. The CDR3 length is 14 residues. CDR3 DNA sequence: TGTGCCAGCAGCCATGTTGGTTCTTCGTATGGCTACACCTTC. It translates to CASSHVGSSYGYTF.

This rearrangement joins TRBV6-2 or TRBV6-3 to TRBJ2-4; tentatively, D is TRBD2 (5 bases). Germline values: CDR1 MNHEY, CDR2 SVGEGT. The CDR3 totals 15 residues. V shed 7 bases and J shed 0 bases, with 13 bases lying between them. DNA for the CDR3: TGTGCCAGCACTCTCAACGCGGGAGCCAAAAACATTCAGTACTTC. Protein sequence: CASTLNAGAKNIQYF.

As regards this clonotype: Germline is not matched at one junction end, which may reflect a read error. The chain has TRBV6-5 and TRBJ2-3; D uncertain. CDR1 MNHEY and CDR2 SVGAGI come from the germline V gene. The CDR3 loop spans 13 amino acids. CDR3 bases: TGTGCCAGCAGCCCTGATATGCCAGATACACAGTACTTT. Translation: CASSPDMPDTQYF.

This clonotype was counted at least ten times. The chain employs TRBV30 and TRBJ1-6; D perhaps matches TRBD1 (5 bases). Germline V lookup: CDR1 GTSNPN, CDR2 SVGIG (reference sequence). CDR3 length: 15 residues. The germline V and J ends were trimmed by 3 bases and 6 bases, with 15 bases remaining between them. For the CDR3, the DNA is TGTGCCTGGAGCGCCGGGACGGGCGGTAATTCACCCCTCCACTTT. Protein product: CAWSAGTGGNSPLHF.

This CDR3 is CRVKGRASGSGEYF. The CDR3 DNA reads as TGCAGGGTTAAAGGGAGGGCTAGCGGGAGTGGGGAGTATTTT. The chain is built from TRBV29-1 and TRBJ2-3; 10 positions match TRBD2. CDR1 and CDR2 from the germline V gene are SQVTM and ANQGSEA. This CDR3 is built from 14 residues.

This clonotype was observed a handful of times. The junction shows a germline mismatch at one end, possibly a read error. The chain employs TRBV10-3 and TRBJ2-1; no definite D call. The CDR3 covers 14 residues. CDR1 ENHRY and CDR2 SYGVKD come from the germline V gene. The CDR3 loop reads CATPSWTTYNEHFF. CDR3 bases: TGTGCCACCCCATCCTGGACCACCTACAATGAGCATTTCTTC.

This clonotype has only one observation. The chain recombines TRBV29-1 with TRBJ2-5, with 7 bases identical to TRBD1. Trimming took 6 bases from V and 4 from J; bases not matched to a gene: 8. This CDR3 has 13 residues. CDR1 and CDR2 (germline): SQVTM, ANQGSEA. The CDR3 reads CSVGQTVVETQYF. CDR3 DNA: TGCAGCGTGGGACAGACAGTGGTAGAGACCCAGTACTTC.

Concerning this clonotype: One end of the junction varies from germline; a read error may be responsible. The chain is built from TRBV4-1 and TRBJ1-2; 8 bases align to TRBD1. Germline values: CDR1 MGHRA, CDR2 YSYEKL. The CDR3 covers 15 residues. Written as DNA, the CDR3 is TGCGCCGGCACCCACCCGGACAGGGCTCTCTATGGCTACATCTTC. Protein: CAGTHPDRALYGYIF.

Notes on this clonotype: Germline and junction disagree at one end, which may indicate a read error. The V call is TRBV28, the J call TRBJ2-5; D is unclear. Germline V gives CDR1 MDHEN, CDR2 SYDVKM. This CDR3 region has 12 residues. In DNA form, the CDR3 reads TGTGCCAGCAATTCTTCCCCGGAGACCCAGAACTTC. Amino acids: CASNSSPETQNF.

Worth noting for this clonotype: A read error may account for a junction end that differs from germline. The rearrangement joins TRBV10-1 to TRBJ1-4; 8 nucleotides line up with TRBD1. Germline V gene lookup returns CDR1 WNHNN and CDR2 SYGVQD (reference sequence). The CDR3 runs 18 residues. The CDR3 DNA sequence: TGCGCCAACAGTGAGTCGGACAGGGAGGGGGCAACTAATGAAAATCCGTTTTTT. Residues: CANSESDREGATNENPFF.